Sequencing of this T cell receptor (beta chain) was carried out in a study of T and B cells in COVID-19 patients. Study at large: Critical illness requiring mechanical ventilation or extracorporeal membrane oxygenation affected 12 of 20 active-infection patients.

In the case of this clonotype: Its antigen is currently unknown.

General observations from the study: Symptomatic-phase blood samples from mildly ill patients and early samples from severe cases were scarce. In COVID-19 patients, T cell receptor beta variable and joining gene use was reportedly strongly skewed.

Blood genomic DNA input for TRB amplification was about 240-550 ng. CDR1 is DFQATT and CDR2 is SNEGSKA in the germline V gene (reference sequence). The CDR3 runs to 19 residues. Between the trimmed V and J ends, which lost 3 bases and 0 bases, there was a span of 27 bases. Multiplex PCR with BIOMED2 TRB-A/B primer pools amplified TRB rearrangements. TCRdb itself ran the multiplex PCR reads through MiXCR, one entry per CDR3 protein. In the table there are roughly 5,400 distinct CDR3 sequences, 25% to 30% of which are singletons. The TCR originated in a human donor with active COVID-19. The source material was blood. The chain has TRBV20-1 and TRBJ2-7; either TRBD1 or TRBD2 may fit D (9 bases each). The CDR3: CSASGQGLRREGLSYEQYF. The CDR3 region has the DNA TGCAGTGCTAGTGGACAGGGGTTACGGCGGGAGGGCCTCTCCTACGAGCAGTACTTC.